Following are 8 T cell receptor beta chains from one sample sequenced in a study of control samples from healthy donors and cancer patients. Only in-frame clones appear in the TCRdb table, and some are missing; sequencing was by immunoSEQ multiplex PCR. The data contain 120,000 or so clones, about 90% of them singletons. Sequencing was carried out using blood. The receptors shown here come from a man between 45 and 60 years old in good health.

This CDR3 is CASSLPVGTGELFF. The CDR3 DNA reads as TGTGCCAGCAGTTTGCCCGTGGGGACCGGGGAGCTGTTTTTT. The chain couples TRBV28 to TRBJ2-2; D ambiguous. V shed 3 bases and J shed 5 bases, with 10 bases lying between them. Germline V gene data show CDR1 as MDHEN and CDR2 as SYDVKM. This CDR3 spans 14 amino acids.

The chain links TRBV7-2 to TRBJ1-1; a weak D match, TRBD1 (6 bases). The germline V and J ends were trimmed by 11 bases and 1 base, with 14 bases remaining between them. The CDR3 consists of 13 residues. The germline gives CDR1 SGHTA, CDR2 FQGNSA. The CDR3 nucleotides are TGTGCCGTATCCTTAGGGGGGAACACTGAAGCTTTCTTT. Residues: CAVSLGGNTEAFF.

The chain links TRBV18 to TRBJ2-7; D is unclear. CDR3 length: 13 amino acids. Germline values: CDR1 KGHSH, CDR2 LQKENI. With 0 bases removed from V and 3 bases from J, the gap between germline ends came to 6 bases. In DNA form, the CDR3 reads TGTGCCAGCTCACCACCTATTAACTACGAGCAGTACTTC. Its translation is CASSPPINYEQYF.

The genes are TRBV7-2 and TRBJ2-1, with 9 bases aligning to TRBD1. Germline CDR1 and CDR2: SGHTA and FQGNSA. The CDR3 sequence is 15 residues long. The J segment lost 6 bases and the V segment lost 3 bases, leaving 6 bases of the junction unmatched. Written as DNA, the CDR3 is TGTGCCAGCAGCTTCGGGACAGGGAGGGTCAATGAGCAGTTCTTC. This sequence encodes CASSFGTGRVNEQFF.

This chain links TRBV6-5 with TRBJ1-2; perhaps TRBD1 as D (5 bases). The length of the CDR3 is 14 residues. V gave up 0 bases and J gave up 6 bases, with 11 bases separating them. The germline V gene encodes CDR1 MNHEY and CDR2 SVGAGI. The CDR3 nucleotides read TGTGCCAGCAGTTACTCGACCAGGGTGGATGGCTACACCTTC. It codes for CASSYSTRVDGYTF.

J is TRBJ1-1 and V is TRBV7-2; D remains unclear. The CDR3 extends over 13 amino acids. V lost 1 base, J lost 1 base, and 4 bases lay in between. CDR1 is SGHTA and CDR2 is FQGNSA in the germline V gene. The CDR3 DNA reads as TGTGCCAGCAGCTTAGAGAGGAACACTGAAGCTTTCTTT. It is translated as CASSLERNTEAFF.

In its sample, this clone was seen a few times. The chain uses TRBV7-9 and TRBJ1-1; D is ambiguous. This CDR3 has 12 amino acids. The ends were cut back, 5 bases at V and 6 bases at J, with 10 bases in the middle. The V gene's germline CDR1 is SEHNR and CDR2 FQNEAQ (reference sequence). CDR3: CASSDWAAEAFF. The CDR3 DNA follows: TGTGCCAGCAGCGACTGGGCCGCTGAAGCTTTCTTT. Full variable domain (missing parts from reference TRBV7-9 and TRBJ1-1): DTGVSQNPRHKITKRGQNVTFRCDPISEHNRLYWYRQTLGQGPEFLTYFQNEAQLEKSRLLSDRFSAERPKGSFSTLEIQRTEQGDSAMYLCASSDWAAEAFFGQGTRLTVV.

The chain links TRBV6-2 or TRBV6-3 to TRBJ2-7; no definite D call. The germline V gene encodes CDR1 MNHEY and CDR2 SVGEGT. The V end lost 0 bases, the J end lost 12 bases, and 15 bases lay between the germline ends. CDR3 size: 13 residues. CDR3: CASSYSTPVLLYF. DNA of the CDR3: TGTGCCAGCAGTTACTCGACCCCTGTACTACTGTACTTC.